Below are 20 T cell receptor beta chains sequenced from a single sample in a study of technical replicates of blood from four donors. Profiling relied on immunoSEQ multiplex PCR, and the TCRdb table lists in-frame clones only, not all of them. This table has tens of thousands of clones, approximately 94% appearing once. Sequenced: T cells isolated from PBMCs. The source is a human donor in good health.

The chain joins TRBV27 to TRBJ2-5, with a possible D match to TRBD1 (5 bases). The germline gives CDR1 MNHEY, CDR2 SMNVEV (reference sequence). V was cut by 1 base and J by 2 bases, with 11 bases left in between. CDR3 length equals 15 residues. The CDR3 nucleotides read TGTGCCAGCAGTTTATGGGGCGAGCCGCAAGAGACCCAGTACTTC. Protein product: CASSLWGEPQETQYF.

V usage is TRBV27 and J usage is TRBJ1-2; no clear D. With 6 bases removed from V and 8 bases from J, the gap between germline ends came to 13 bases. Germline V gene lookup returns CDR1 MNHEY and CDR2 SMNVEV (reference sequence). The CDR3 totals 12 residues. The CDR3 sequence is CASSSSGRGYTF. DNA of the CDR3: TGTGCCAGCAGCTCTTCTGGGAGAGGCTACACCTTC.

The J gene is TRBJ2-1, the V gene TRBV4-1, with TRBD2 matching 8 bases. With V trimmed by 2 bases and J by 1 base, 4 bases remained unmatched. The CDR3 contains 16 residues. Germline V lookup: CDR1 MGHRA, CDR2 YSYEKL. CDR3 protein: CASSQHPSGSYNEQFF. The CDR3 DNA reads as TGCGCCAGCAGCCAACATCCTAGCGGGTCCTACAATGAGCAGTTCTTC.

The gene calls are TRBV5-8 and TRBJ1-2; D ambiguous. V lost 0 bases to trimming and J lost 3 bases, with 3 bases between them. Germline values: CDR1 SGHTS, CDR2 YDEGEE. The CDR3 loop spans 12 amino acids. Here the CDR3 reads CASSLGHYGYTF. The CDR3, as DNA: TGTGCCAGCAGCTTGGGGCACTATGGCTACACCTTC.

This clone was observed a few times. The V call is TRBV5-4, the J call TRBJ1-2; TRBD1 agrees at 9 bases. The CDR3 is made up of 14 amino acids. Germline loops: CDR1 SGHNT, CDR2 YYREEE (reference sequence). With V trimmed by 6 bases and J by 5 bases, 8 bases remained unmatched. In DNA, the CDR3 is TGTGCCAGCACTTGGACAGGGGATAGATATGGCTACACCTTC. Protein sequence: CASTWTGDRYGYTF.

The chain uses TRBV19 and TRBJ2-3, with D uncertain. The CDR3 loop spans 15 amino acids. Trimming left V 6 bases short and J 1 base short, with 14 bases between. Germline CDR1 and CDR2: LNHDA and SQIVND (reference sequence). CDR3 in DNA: TGTGCCAGTAGCAACGAGCGTCGGGGCACAGATACGCAGTATTTT. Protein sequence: CASSNERRGTDTQYF. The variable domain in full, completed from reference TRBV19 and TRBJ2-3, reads DGGITQSPKYLFRKEGQNVTLSCEQNLNHDAMYWYRQDPGQGLRLIYYSQIVNDFQKGDIAEGYSVSREKKESFPLTVTSAQKNPTAFYLCASSNERRGTDTQYFGPGTRLTVL.

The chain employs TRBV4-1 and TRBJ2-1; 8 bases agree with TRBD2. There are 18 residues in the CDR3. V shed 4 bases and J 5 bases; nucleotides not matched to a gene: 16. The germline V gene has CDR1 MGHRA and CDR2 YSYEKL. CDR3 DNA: TGCGCCAGCAGCCCATCAGGGGCCTTAGCGGGACGACACAATGAGCAGTTCTTC. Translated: CASSPSGALAGRHNEQFF.

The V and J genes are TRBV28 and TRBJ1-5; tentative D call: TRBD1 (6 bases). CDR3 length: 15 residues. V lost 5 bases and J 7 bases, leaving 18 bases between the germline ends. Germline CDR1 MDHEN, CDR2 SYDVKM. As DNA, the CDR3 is TGTGCCAGCAGTATCTTGTCAGGGGCTAAACAGCCCCAGCATTTT. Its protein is CASSILSGAKQPQHF.

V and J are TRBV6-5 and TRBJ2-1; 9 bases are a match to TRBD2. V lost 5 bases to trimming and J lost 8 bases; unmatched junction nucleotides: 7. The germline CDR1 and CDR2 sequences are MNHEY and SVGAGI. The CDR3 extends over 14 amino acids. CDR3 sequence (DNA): TGTGCCAGCAGTGGACTAGCGAGAGGGTATGAGCAGTTCTTC. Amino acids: CASSGLARGYEQFF.

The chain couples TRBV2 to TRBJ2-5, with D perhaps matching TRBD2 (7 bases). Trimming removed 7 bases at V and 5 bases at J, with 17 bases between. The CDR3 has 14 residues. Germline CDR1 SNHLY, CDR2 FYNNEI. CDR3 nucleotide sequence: TGTGCCAGCACGGGGGGCGGTGGGAAGGAGACCCAGTACTTC. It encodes CASTGGGGKETQYF.

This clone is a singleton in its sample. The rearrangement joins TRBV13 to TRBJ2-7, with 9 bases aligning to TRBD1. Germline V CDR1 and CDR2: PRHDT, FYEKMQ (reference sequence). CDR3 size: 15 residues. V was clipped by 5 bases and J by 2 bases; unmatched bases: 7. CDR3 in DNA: TGTGCCAGCAGCACAAGACAGGGGGGTCCCTACGAGCAGTACTTC. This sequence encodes CASSTRQGGPYEQYF.

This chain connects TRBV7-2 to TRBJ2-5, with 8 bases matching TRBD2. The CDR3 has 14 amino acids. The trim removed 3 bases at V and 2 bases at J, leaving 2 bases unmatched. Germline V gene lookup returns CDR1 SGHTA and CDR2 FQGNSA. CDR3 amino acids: CASSFTGGQETQYF. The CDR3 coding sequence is TGTGCCAGCAGCTTCACGGGGGGGCAAGAGACCCAGTACTTC. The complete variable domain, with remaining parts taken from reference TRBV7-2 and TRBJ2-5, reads GAGVSQSPSNKVTEKGKDVELRCDPISGHTALYWYRQSLGQGLEFLIYFQGNSAPDKSGLPSDRFSAERTGGSVSTLTIQRTQQEDSAVYLCASSFTGGQETQYFGPGTRLLVL.

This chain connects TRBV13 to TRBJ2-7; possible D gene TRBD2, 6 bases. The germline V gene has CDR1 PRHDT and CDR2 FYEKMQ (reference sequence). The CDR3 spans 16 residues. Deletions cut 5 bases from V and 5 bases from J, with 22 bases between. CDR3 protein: CASSLSGGSNVDEQYF. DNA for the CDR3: TGTGCCAGCAGCCTATCCGGGGGTAGCAATGTCGACGAGCAGTACTTC.

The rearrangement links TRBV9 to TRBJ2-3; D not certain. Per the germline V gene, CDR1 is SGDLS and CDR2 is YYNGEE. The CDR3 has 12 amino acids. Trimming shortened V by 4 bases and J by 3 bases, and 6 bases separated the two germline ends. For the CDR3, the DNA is TGTGCCAGCAGCCCCCCAACAGATACGCAGTATTTT. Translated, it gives CASSPPTDTQYF.

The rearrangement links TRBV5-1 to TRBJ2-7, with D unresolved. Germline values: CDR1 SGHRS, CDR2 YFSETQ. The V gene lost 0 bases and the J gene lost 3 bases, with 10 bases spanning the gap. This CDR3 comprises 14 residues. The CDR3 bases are TGCGCCAGCAGCTTGGAAGCAGGCTTCTACGAGCAGTACTTC. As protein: CASSLEAGFYEQYF.

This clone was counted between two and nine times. CDR3 nucleotide sequence: TGTGCCAGCAGCCAAGATCCTCGGTCCTGGAGCACAGATACGCAGTATTTT. The encoded protein is CASSQDPRSWSTDTQYF. The chain combines TRBV4-2 with TRBJ2-3; D is undetermined. Looked up from germline, CDR1 is LGHNA and CDR2 is YNFKEQ. This CDR3 has 17 amino acids. V was trimmed by 0 bases and J by 0 bases, leaving 13 bases between them.

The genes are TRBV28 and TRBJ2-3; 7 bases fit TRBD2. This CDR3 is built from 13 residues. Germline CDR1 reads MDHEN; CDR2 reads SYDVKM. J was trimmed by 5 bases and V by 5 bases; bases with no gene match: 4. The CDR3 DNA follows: TGTGCCAGCAGTAGCGGGAATGGAGATACGCAGTATTTT. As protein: CASSSGNGDTQYF.

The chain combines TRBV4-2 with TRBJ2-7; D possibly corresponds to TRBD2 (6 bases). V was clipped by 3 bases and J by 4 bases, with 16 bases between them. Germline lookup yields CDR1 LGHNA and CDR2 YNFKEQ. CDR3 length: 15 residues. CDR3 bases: TGTGCCAGCAGCCAGACGGGACCCAGCGGGTACGAGCAGTACTTC. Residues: CASSQTGPSGYEQYF.

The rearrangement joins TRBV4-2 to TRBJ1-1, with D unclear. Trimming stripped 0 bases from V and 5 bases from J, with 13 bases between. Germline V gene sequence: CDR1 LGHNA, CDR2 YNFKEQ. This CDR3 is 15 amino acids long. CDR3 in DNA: TGTGCCAGCAGCCAAGATCGGGGTGTAAGGACTGAAGCTTTCTTT. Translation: CASSQDRGVRTEAFF.

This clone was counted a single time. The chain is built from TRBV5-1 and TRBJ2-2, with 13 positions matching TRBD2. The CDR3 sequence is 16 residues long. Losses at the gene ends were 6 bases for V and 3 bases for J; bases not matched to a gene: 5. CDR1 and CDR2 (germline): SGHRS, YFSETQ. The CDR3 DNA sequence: TGCGCCAGCATACTAGCGGGAGGGCCGGACACCGGGGAGCTGTTTTTT. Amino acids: CASILAGGPDTGELFF. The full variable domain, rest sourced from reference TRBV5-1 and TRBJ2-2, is KAGVTQTPRYLIKTRGQQVTLSCSPISGHRSVSWYQQTPGQGLQFLFEYFSETQRNKGNFPGRFSGRQFSNSRSEMNVSTLELGDSALYLCASILAGGPDTGELFFGEGSRLTVL.